These 11 T cell receptor beta chains share one sample of origin, sequenced in a study of CD8+ T cells in alopecia areata. Treatment here: oral pan-JAK inhibitor, 5-10 mg twice daily. The sequencing template was cDNA reverse transcribed from extracted RNA. Measured with immunoSEQ multiplex PCR; TCRdb has only the in-frame clones, and not every one. The data contain 150,000 to 200,000 clones, around 71% of them singletons. The source was CD4+ T cells sorted from blood, collected at week 4, from a patient treated with tofacitinib. Receptor source: a human donor with alopecia areata.

The chain employs TRBV29-1 and TRBJ2-2; 8 positions match TRBD2. V shed 5 bases and J 5 bases; nucleotides not matched to a gene: 7. This CDR3 contains 14 residues. Germline V lookup: CDR1 SQVTM, CDR2 ANQGSEA. The CDR3, as DNA: TGCAGCGTTAGTCTAGCGGGTGATACCGGGGAGCTGTTTTTT. Protein: CSVSLAGDTGELFF.

This chain connects TRBV18 to TRBJ2-1, with D perhaps TRBD1 (5 bases). The CDR3 is made up of 15 amino acids. The germline gives CDR1 KGHSH, CDR2 LQKENI. V was cut by 3 bases and J by 13 bases, with 22 bases left in between. The CDR3, as DNA: TGTGCCAGCTCACCGACGAAAGGGGTGATACCTGTTCAGTTCTTC. Translated: CASSPTKGVIPVQFF. The full variable domain, its missing parts supplied by reference TRBV18 and TRBJ2-1, is NAGVMQNPRHLVRRRGQEARLRCSPMKGHSHVYWYRQLPEEGLKFMVYLQKENIIDESGMPKERFSAEFPKEGPSILRIQQVVRGDSAAYFCASSPTKGVIPVQFFGPGTRLTVL.

This sequence joins TRBV25-1 and TRBJ1-1, with a tentative D call TRBD1 (6 bases). Germline V gene lookup returns CDR1 MGHDK and CDR2 SYGVNS. CDR3 length equals 14 residues. V was pared by 8 bases and J by 4 bases, with 17 bases between. The CDR3 DNA reads as TGTGCCAGCGGAAACAGGGAGGTTATCACTGAAGCTTTCTTT. Protein product: CASGNREVITEAFF.

The chain has TRBV27 and TRBJ2-1; TRBD2 matches 8 bases. V gave up 5 bases and J gave up 10 bases; unmatched junction bases: 13. The CDR3 runs 15 residues. Germline V CDR1 and CDR2: MNHEY, SMNVEV (reference sequence). In DNA, the CDR3 is TGTGCCAGCAGTCTACCGGGACTAGAGAGGGACGAGCAGTTCTTC. Its protein product is CASSLPGLERDEQFF.

The V call is TRBV15, the J call TRBJ1-5, with D tentatively TRBD1 (5 bases). Germline lookup yields CDR1 LNHNV and CDR2 YYDKDF (reference sequence). V lost 0 bases and J lost 0, with 12 bases in between. CDR3 size: 17 residues. This chain's CDR3 is CATSRDRGGNSNQPQHF. CDR3 sequence (DNA): TGTGCCACCAGCAGAGATCGGGGGGGAAATAGCAATCAGCCCCAGCATTTT.

The chain carries TRBV27 and TRBJ2-2; tentatively, D is TRBD2 (6 bases). Trimming shortened V by 5 bases and J by 3 bases, and 10 bases separated the two germline ends. The CDR3 sequence is 14 residues long. Germline-derived CDR1 and CDR2 are MNHEY and SMNVEV (reference sequence). CDR3 sequence: CASSKLADTGELFF. The CDR3 DNA reads as TGTGCCAGCAGTAAATTAGCGGACACCGGGGAGCTGTTTTTT.

This clone is a singleton in its sample. The chain combines TRBV6-5 with TRBJ2-7; TRBD1 might be the D (5 bases). Trimming took off 0 bases at V and 2 bases at J, with 11 bases between the two ends. Germline V gives CDR1 MNHEY, CDR2 SVGAGI. The CDR3 consists of 15 residues. The CDR3 sequence is CASSYSPDKTYEQYF. DNA of the CDR3: TGTGCCAGCAGTTACTCACCGGACAAAACCTACGAGCAGTACTTC.

This rearrangement joins TRBV25-1 to TRBJ2-2; 7 positions agree with TRBD1. The ends lost 5 bases at V and 13 bases at J; junction bases unmatched: 7. Germline loops: CDR1 MGHDK, CDR2 SYGVNS. The CDR3 sequence is 12 residues long. CDR3 residues: CASSTRGIWLFF. CDR3 DNA sequence: TGTGCCAGCAGTACCAGGGGGATATGGCTGTTTTTT.

The rearrangement links TRBV29-1 to TRBJ2-2; tentatively, D is TRBD1 or TRBD2 (6 bases each). The CDR3 runs 13 residues. The ends were cut back, 8 bases at V and 6 bases at J, with 16 bases in the middle. Germline CDR1 is SQVTM and CDR2 is ANQGSEA. DNA of the CDR3: TGCAGCATCCTAGTGGGGGGCTCCGGGGAGCTGTTTTTT. Its protein is CSILVGGSGELFF.

The table lists this clone with a few counts. V gene TRBV30 combines with J gene TRBJ2-3; TRBD2 is a possible D gene (6 bases). The CDR3 loop spans 15 amino acids. Trimming took off 0 bases at V and 1 base at J, with 11 bases between the two ends. The germline gives CDR1 GTSNPN, CDR2 SVGIG (reference sequence). The CDR3 region has the DNA TGTGCCTGGAGTGTACCGGGGGACCGCACAGATACGCAGTATTTT. Its translation: CAWSVPGDRTDTQYF.

The chain recombines TRBV29-1 with TRBJ2-3; tentative D call: TRBD1 (6 bases). Germline assignment: CDR1 SQVTM and CDR2 ANQGSEA. V was trimmed by 4 bases and J by 2 bases, leaving 13 bases between them. The CDR3 extends over 14 amino acids. In DNA form, the CDR3 reads TGCAGCGTTGGGGGCTCAGGGGTCACAGATACGCAGTATTTT. Translated, it gives CSVGGSGVTDTQYF.